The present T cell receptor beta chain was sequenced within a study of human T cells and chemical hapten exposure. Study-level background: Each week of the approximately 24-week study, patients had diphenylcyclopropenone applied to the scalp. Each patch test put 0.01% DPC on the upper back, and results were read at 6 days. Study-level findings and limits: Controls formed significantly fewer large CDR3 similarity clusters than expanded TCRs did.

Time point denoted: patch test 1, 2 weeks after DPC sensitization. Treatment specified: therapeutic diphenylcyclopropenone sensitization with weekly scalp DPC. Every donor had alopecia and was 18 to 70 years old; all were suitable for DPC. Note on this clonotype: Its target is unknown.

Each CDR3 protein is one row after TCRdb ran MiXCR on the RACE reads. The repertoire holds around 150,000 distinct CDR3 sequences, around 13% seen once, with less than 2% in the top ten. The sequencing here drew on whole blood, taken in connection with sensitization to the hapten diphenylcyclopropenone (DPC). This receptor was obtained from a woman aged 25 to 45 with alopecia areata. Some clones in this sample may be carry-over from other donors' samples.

The CDR3 region is CASSPQGGSLQPQHF. Here the CDR3 DNA reads TGTGCCAGCTCCCCGCAAGGGGGGAGTCTTCAGCCCCAGCATTTT. The rearrangement joins TRBV18 to TRBJ1-5, with D tentatively TRBD1 (6 bases). CDR3 size: 15 residues. Per germline, CDR1 KGHSH and CDR2 LQKENI. The V and J ends lost 6 bases and 6 bases respectively, with 18 bases between them.